This TCR beta chain comes out of a study of shared clonotypes between healthy human individuals. Study-wide points: Sorted-subset sequencing was shown by rarefaction to be incomplete despite large depth.

A remark on this clone: What it recognizes is unknown.

In the sorted-subset replicate PCRs, 200 ng DNA, tens of thousands of T cell genomes, was used. TCRdb keeps only in-frame clones here, not all; method: immunoSEQ multiplex PCR. This sample has hundreds of thousands of clones, with 74% found just once. None of the donors, who were healthy HIV-negative adults, had recently had acute infections or vaccinations. The sample was memory CD4+ T cells sorted from blood. Described subset: CD45RA-negative fraction. This clonotype was sampled from a woman aged 25 to 39 in good health.

CDR3 DNA sequence: TGTGCCAGCAGCGCGCGACAGATCGTTAACCCCTACGAGCAGTACTTC. Protein sequence: CASSARQIVNPYEQYF. This chain joins TRBV21-1 and TRBJ2-7; the table calls TRBD1, which could not be checked here. TRBV21-1 is a recognized pseudogene. This CDR3 spans 16 amino acids.